This T cell receptor beta chain emerged from a study of T cells after posttransplantation cyclophosphamide. Overall study results and limits: Tissue-infiltrating T cells from skin or gut overlapped little with blood T cells.

The related graft donor's blood sample was taken on the day of bone marrow donation. Note on this clone: Its antigen is unknown.

Trimming stripped 6 bases from V and 3 bases from J, with 17 bases between. This CDR3 has 16 amino acids. Germline values: CDR1 MDHEN, CDR2 SYDVKM. Profiling relied on immunoSEQ multiplex PCR, and the TCRdb table lists in-frame clones only, not all of them. The sample carries approximately 21,000 clones, roughly 98% recorded once. The sample consisted of naive CD8+ T cells sorted from PBMCs. This receptor was taken from a middle-aged man in good health, CMV-negative, and a related stem cell transplant donor. The chain links TRBV28 to TRBJ2-2, with D possibly TRBD2 on 5 matching bases. The chain's CDR3 is CASSQIGLAYTGELFF. CDR3 bases: TGTGCCAGCAGCCAGATAGGGCTAGCTTACACCGGGGAGCTGTTTTTT.